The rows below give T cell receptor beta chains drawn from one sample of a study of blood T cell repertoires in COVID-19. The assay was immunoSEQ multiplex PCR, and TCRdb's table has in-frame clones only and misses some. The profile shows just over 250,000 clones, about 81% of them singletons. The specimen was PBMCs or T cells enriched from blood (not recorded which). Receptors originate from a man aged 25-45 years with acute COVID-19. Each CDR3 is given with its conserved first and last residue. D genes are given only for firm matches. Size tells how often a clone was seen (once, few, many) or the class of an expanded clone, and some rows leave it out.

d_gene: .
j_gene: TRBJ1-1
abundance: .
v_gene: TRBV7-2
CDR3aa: CASSSQGGNTEAFF
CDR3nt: TGTGCCAGCAGCTCCCAAGGGGGGAACACTGAAGCTTTCTTT

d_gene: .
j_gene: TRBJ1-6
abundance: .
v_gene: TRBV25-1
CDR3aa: CASSEYQSSPLHF
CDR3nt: TGTGCCAGCAGTGAATATCAGTCTTCACCCCTCCACTTT

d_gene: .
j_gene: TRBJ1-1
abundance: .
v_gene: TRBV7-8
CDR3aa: CASSPTQGTSLEAFF
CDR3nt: TGTGCCAGCAGCCCGACCCAGGGGACAAGCCTTGAAGCTTTCTTT

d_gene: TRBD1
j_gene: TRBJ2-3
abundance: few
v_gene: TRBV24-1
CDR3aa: CATSDSGDRDTQYF
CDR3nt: TGTGCCACCAGTGATTCGGGGGACAGGGATACGCAGTATTTT

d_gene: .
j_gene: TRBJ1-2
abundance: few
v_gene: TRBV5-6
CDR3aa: CASSLNGLYGYTF
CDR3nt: TGTGCCAGCAGCTTGAATGGGCTCTATGGCTACACCTTC

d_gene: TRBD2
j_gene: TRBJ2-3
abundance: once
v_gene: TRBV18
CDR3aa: CASSPRTSGSTDTQYF
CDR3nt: TGTGCCAGCTCACCGAGGACTAGCGGAAGCACAGATACGCAGTATTTT

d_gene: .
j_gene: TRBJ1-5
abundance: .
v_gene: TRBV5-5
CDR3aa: CASSHGAYQPQHF
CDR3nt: TGTGCCAGCAGCCATGGGGCTTATCAGCCCCAGCATTTT

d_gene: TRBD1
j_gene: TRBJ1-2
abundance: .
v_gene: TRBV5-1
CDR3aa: CASSRITGQGAFYGYTF
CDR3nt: TGTGCCAGCAGTCGAATCACCGGGCAGGGGGCGTTTTATGGCTACACCTTC

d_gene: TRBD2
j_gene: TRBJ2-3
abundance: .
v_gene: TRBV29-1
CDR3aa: CSVAGGLNGNTDTQYF
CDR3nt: TGCAGCGTAGCGGGGGGACTTAACGGTAACACAGATACGCAGTATTTT

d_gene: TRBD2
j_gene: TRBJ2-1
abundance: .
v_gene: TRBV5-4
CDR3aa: CASSLASGRANEQFF
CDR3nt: TGTGCCAGCAGCTTGGCGAGCGGGAGAGCCAATGAGCAGTTCTTC

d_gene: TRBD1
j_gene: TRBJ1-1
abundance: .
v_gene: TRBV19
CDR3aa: CASTHSGGTVTEAFF
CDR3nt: TGTGCCAGTACCCATTCAGGGGGCACGGTCACTGAAGCTTTCTTT

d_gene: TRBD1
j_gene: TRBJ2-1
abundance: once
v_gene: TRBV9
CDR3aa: CASSDTGGDYNEQFF
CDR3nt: TGTGCCAGCAGCGACACAGGGGGAGATTACAATGAGCAGTTCTTC

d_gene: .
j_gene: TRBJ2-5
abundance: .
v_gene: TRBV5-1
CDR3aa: CASSLLAIQETQYF
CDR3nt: TGCGCCAGCAGCCTTCTAGCGATCCAAGAGACCCAGTACTTC

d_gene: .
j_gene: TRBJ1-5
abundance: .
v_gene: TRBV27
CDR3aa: CASSWRQNNQPQHF
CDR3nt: TGTGCCAGCAGTTGGAGGCAGAACAATCAGCCCCAGCATTTT

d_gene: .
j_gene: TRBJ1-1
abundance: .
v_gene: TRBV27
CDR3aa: CASRDWTENTEAFF
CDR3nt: TGTGCCAGCAGAGATTGGACAGAGAACACTGAAGCTTTCTTT

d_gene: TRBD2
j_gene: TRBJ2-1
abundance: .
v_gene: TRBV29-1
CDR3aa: CSAYPRLAGGKNEQFF
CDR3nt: TGCAGCGCCTACCCTAGACTAGCGGGGGGAAAGAATGAGCAGTTCTTC

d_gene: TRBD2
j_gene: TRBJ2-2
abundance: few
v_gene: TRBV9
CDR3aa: CASSVVGTSLSGELFF
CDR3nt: TGTGCCAGCAGCGTAGTCGGGACTAGCTTGTCCGGGGAGCTGTTTTTT

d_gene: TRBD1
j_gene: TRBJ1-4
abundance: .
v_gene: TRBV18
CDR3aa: CASAPGTGNEKLFF
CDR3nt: TGTGCCAGCGCCCCCGGGACAGGGAATGAAAAACTGTTTTTT

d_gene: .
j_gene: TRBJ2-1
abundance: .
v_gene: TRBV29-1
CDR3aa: CSVGRDNEQFF
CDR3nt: TGCAGCGTGGGGAGAGACAATGAGCAGTTCTTC

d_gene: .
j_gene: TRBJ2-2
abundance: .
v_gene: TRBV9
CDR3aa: CASSAAGGRPGELFF
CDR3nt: TGTGCCAGCAGCGCCGCAGGGGGGCGGCCCGGGGAGCTGTTTTTT

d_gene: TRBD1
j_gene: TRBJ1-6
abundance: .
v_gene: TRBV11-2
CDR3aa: CASSRTQGAPTYSPLHF
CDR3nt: TGTGCCAGCAGCCGCACACAGGGGGCGCCGACCTATTCACCCCTCCACTTT

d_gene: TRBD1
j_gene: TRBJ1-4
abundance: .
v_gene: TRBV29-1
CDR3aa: CSGGQAANEKLFF
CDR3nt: TGCAGCGGGGGACAGGCGGCTAATGAAAAACTGTTTTTT

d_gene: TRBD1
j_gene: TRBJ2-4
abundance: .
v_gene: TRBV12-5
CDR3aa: CASGLVPGGSRRAKNIQYF
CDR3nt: TGTGCTAGTGGTTTGGTCCCAGGGGGCTCGCGACGAGCCAAAAACATTCAGTACTTC

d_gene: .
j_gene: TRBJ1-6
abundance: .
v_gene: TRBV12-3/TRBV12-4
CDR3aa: CAIGSSYNSPLHF
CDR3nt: TGTGCCATTGGGAGTTCCTATAATTCACCCCTCCACTTT

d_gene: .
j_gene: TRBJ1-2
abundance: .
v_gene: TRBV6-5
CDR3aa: CASSYSGAYGYTF
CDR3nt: TGTGCCAGCAGTTACTCGGGGGCATATGGCTACACCTTC

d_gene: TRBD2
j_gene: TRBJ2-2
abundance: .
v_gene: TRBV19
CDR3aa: CASSAKGLVQGELFF
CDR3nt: TGTGCCAGTAGTGCGAAGGGACTAGTACAAGGGGAGCTGTTTTTT

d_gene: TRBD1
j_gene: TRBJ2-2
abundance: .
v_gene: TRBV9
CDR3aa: CASGPGDRGGTGELFF
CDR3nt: TGTGCCAGCGGTCCTGGGGACAGGGGCGGCACCGGGGAGCTGTTTTTT

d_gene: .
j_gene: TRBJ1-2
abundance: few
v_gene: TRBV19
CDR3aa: CASSSGFGNYGYTF
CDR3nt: TGTGCCAGTAGTTCCGGGTTTGGAAACTATGGCTACACCTTC

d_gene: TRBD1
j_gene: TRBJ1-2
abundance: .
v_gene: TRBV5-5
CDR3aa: CASSFGTDSFYGYTF
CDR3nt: TGTGCCAGCAGCTTCGGGACAGATTCTTTCTATGGCTACACCTTC